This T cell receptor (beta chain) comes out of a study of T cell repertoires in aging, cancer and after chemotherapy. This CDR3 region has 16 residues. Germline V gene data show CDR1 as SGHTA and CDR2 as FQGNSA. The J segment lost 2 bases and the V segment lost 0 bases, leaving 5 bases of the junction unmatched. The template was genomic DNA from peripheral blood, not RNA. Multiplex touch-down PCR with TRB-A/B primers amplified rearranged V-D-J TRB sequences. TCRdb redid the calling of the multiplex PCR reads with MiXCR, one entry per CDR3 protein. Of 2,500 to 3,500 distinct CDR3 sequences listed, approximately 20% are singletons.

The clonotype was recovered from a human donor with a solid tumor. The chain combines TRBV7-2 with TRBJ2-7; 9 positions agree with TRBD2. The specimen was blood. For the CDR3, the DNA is TGTGCCAGCAGCTTAGCGTTAGCGGGGGCTGCCTACGAGCAGTACTTC. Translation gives CASSLALAGAAYEQYF.